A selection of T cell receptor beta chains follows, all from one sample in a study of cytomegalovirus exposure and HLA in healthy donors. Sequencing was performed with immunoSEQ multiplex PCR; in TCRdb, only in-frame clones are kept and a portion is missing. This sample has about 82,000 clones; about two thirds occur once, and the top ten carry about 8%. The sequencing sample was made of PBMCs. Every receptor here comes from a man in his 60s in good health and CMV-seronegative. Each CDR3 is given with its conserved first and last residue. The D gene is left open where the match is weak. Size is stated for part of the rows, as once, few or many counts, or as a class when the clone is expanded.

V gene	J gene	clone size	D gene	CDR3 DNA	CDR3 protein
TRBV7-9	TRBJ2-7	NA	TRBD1	TGTGCCAGCAGCGTCGAAAACAGGGGCGAGCAGTACTTC	CASSVENRGEQYF
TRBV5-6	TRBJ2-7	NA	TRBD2	TGTGCCAGCAAAGCGTGGGGGGGCTACGAGCAGTACTTC	CASKAWGGYEQYF
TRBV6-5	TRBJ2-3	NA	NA	TGTGCCAGCAGTTATAGGACTAGCACAGATACGCAGTATTTT	CASSYRTSTDTQYF
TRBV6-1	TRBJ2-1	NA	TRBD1	TGTGCCAGCAGCCGGACAGGGGTATTGAATGAGCAGTTCTTC	CASSRTGVLNEQFF
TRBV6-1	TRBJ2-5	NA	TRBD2	TGTGCCAGCGCGATCGGGGGGGAGGGACCCCAGTACTTC	CASAIGGEGPQYF
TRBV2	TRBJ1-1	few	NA	TGTGCCAGCAGTGAACCGGGTGGTAACACTGAAGCTTTCTTT	CASSEPGGNTEAFF
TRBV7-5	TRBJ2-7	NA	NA	TGTGCCAGAAGCTGGTTAGGACTAGCGGGGGAGTACGAGCAGTACTTC	CARSWLGLAGEYEQYF
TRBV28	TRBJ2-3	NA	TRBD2	TGTGCCAGCCTCGTACTAGCGGGAGAAGGTACGCAGTATTTT	CASLVLAGEGTQYF
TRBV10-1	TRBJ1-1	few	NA	TGCGCCAGCAGTGAGTTGTCGGACAGCGAAGCTTTCTTT	CASSELSDSEAFF
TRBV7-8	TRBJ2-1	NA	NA	TGTGCCAGCAGCACCGGACAGGTGGAGGGTGAGCAGTTCTTC	CASSTGQVEGEQFF
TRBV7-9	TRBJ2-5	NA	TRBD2	TGTGCCAGCAGCTTAGGCGGCGGGGGGGAGGAGACCCAGTACTTC	CASSLGGGGEETQYF
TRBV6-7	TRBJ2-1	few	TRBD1	TGTGCCGCGACAGGGCCAGGGCAGTTCTTC	CAATGPGQFF
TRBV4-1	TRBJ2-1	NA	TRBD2	TGCGCCAGCTCCGGACTAGCGGGAGCACTCTCCTACAATGAGCAGTTCTTC	CASSGLAGALSYNEQFF
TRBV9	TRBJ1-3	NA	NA	TGTGCCAGCAGCGCTAGAGAAGGAGGGCGGGACACCATATATTTT	CASSAREGGRDTIYF
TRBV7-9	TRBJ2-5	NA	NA	TGTGCCAGCGTATCAGGGGCGTCACGACCGGAGACCCAGTACTTC	CASVSGASRPETQYF
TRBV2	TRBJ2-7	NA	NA	TGTGCCAGCAGTGAGCTTTGGGGCGCGACCGAGCAGTACTTC	CASSELWGATEQYF
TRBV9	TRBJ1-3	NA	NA	TGTGCCAGCAGCCCTCGAAGGGGCAGGGCGCTAGGAAACACCATATATTTT	CASSPRRGRALGNTIYF
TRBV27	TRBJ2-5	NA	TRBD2	TGTGCCAGCAGCCTATTAGGGGGGCGGGGGGAAATCCAAGAGACCCAGTACTTC	CASSLLGGRGEIQETQYF
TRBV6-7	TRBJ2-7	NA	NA	TGTGCCACCCTTACCGTAGCACCAGTCTCCTACGAGCAGTACTTC	CATLTVAPVSYEQYF
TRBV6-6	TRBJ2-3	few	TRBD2	TGTGCCAGCAATCTTGGCCCCCGCGGGGGGGCAGATACGCAGTATTTT	CASNLGPRGGADTQYF
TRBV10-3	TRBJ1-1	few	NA	TGTGCCATCAGGGACTTCATGAACACTGAAGCTTTCTTT	CAIRDFMNTEAFF
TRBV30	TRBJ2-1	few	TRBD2	TGTGCCTGGGAACCGGGACTAGCGGGGGGCCCTGAGCAGTTCTTC	CAWEPGLAGGPEQFF
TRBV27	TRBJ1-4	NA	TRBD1	TGTGCCAGCAGTTCTCAGGGGGCTGGTGAAAAACTGTTTTTT	CASSSQGAGEKLFF
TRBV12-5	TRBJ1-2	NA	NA	TGTGCTAGTGGTTTGGTGCAGGGCTATGGCTACACCTTC	CASGLVQGYGYTF
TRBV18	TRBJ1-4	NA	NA	TGTGCCAGCTCGTCCGACCAGGGAGGACTGTTTTTT	CASSSDQGGLFF
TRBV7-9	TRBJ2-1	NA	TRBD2	TGTGCCAGCAGCTTTGCCAGCGGGGGCCTCTCCTACAATGAGCAGTTCTTC	CASSFASGGLSYNEQFF
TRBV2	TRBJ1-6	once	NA	TGTGCCAGCAGTCCAGGGTTCGATAATTCACCCCTCCACTTT	CASSPGFDNSPLHF
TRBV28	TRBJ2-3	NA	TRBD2	TGTGCCAGCTGGGAGGGCAAAAACACAGATACGCAGTATTTT	CASWEGKNTDTQYF
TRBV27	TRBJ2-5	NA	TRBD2	TGTGCCAGCAGTTATCTAGCGGGGGAAGAGACCCAGTACTTC	CASSYLAGEETQYF
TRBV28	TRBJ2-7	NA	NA	TGTGCCAGCAGTGTCCGGGGTGAGTTGGACGAGCAGTACTTC	CASSVRGELDEQYF
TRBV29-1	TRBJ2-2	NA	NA	TGCAGCGTTGAGAGTCCGAACACCGGGGAGCTGTTTTTT	CSVESPNTGELFF
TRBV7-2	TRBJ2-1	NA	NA	TGTGCCAGCAGCTTGAAGCCGGGCCCCCAGGGCAATGAGCAGTTCTTC	CASSLKPGPQGNEQFF
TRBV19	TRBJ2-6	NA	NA	TGTGCCAGTAGTATTCAGTCCATGGGGGCCAACGTCCTGACTTTC	CASSIQSMGANVLTF
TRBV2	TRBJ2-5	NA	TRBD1	TGTGCCAGCAGCAGACAGGGGGGGCAAGAGACCCAGTACTTC	CASSRQGGQETQYF
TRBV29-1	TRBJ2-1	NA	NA	TGCAGCGTTGGTCAGTTAACCTCTTACAATGAGCAGTTCTTC	CSVGQLTSYNEQFF
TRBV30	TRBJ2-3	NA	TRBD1	TGTGCCTGGAGTGGTCGACAGGGGCGGGGAACAGATACGCAGTATTTT	CAWSGRQGRGTDTQYF
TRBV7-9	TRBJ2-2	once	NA	TGTGCCAGCAGCCAGACAGCGACGACGAACACCGGGGAGCTGTTTTTT	CASSQTATTNTGELFF
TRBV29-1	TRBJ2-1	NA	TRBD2	TGCAGCGCCTCTAGCGGGGGATTCAATGAGCAGTTCTTC	CSASSGGFNEQFF
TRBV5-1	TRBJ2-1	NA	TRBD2	TGCACCAGCAGCTTGGGACTAGCGGGGGTGAATGAGCAGTTCTTC	CTSSLGLAGVNEQFF